The clone carrying this TCR beta chain was detected a few times. Its antigen is not identified. Repertoires were generated with immunoSEQ multiplex PCR, while TCRdb's copy carries only in-frame clones and drops some. The data contain more than 13,000 clones, approximately 75% of them singletons. CDR3 size: 13 residues. V lost 4 bases to trimming and J lost 4 bases, with 11 bases between them. Per germline, CDR1 SGHNT and CDR2 YYREEE (reference sequence). These data originate in a study of ipilimumab plus nivolumab after autologous stem cell transplantation. Study as a whole: Patients received a median of roughly 5 ipilimumab and about 8 nivolumab doses.

Patients received nivolumab 3 mg/kg at weeks 1, 4, 7, 10, then fortnightly to week 26. The study's findings and limits: Per the authors, repertoire, Treg and microbiota data justify further study.

Sequenced here: PBMCs, sampled in a trial of ipilimumab plus nivolumab as post-transplant consolidation. V and J are TRBV5-4 and TRBJ2-5, with D perhaps matching TRBD1 (6 bases). This TCR was recovered from a male donor with primary mediastinal lymphoma. Here the CDR3 DNA reads TGTGCCAGCAGCCCTGGGGGCGGAGAGACCCAGTACTTC. Protein product: CASSPGGGETQYF.